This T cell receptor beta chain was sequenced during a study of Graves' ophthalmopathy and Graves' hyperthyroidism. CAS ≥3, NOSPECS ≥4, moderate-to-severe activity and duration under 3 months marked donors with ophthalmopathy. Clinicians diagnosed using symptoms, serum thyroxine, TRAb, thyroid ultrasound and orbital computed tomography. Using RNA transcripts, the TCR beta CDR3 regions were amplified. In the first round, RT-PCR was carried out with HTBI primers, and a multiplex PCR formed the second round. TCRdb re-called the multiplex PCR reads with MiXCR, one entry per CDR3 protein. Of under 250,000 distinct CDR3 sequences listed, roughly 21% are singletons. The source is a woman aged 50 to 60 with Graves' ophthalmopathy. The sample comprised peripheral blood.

CDR3 coding DNA: TGCGCCAGCAGCTTGAGTTACCGGTCGGGACAGGGGGACTATGGCTACACCTTC. Its translation is CASSLSYRSGQGDYGYTF. The chain recombines TRBV5-1 with TRBJ1-2; 11 nucleotides agree with TRBD1. The CDR3 covers 18 residues. CDR1 and CDR2 (germline): SGHRS, YFSETQ. Germline trimming cut 1 base from V and 3 bases from J; bases unmatched to any gene: 11.